This T cell receptor beta chain was sequenced during a study of T cell clonality in common variable immunodeficiency. The data were produced by immunoSEQ multiplex PCR, yet TCRdb's version contains in-frame clones alone and is incomplete. The sample has 30,000 to 40,000 clones, none seen only once. This CDR3 has 13 amino acids. With 1 base clipped from V and 5 bases from J, the junction kept 1 base outside the gene matches. Per the germline V gene, CDR1 is GTSNPN and CDR2 is SVGIG (reference sequence). Study-wide results and caveats: Repertoire-complication correlations in CVID were limited by patient heterogeneity. Shared TCRbeta clones were fewer between CVID subjects than controls. CVID subjects showed higher TCRbeta clonality than healthy controls.

In its sample, this clone was seen many times. What it recognizes is unknown. The read terminates 3 residues ahead of where the CDR3 ends, so the germline J gene completes it. The specimen was peripheral blood mononuclear cells. The receptor comes from a person aged 18 to 70 in good health. The genes are TRBV30 and TRBJ1-5; TRBD1 aligns across 8 bases. The CDR3 here is CAWSGQGHQPQHF. The covered CDR3 bases are TGTGCCTGGAGTGGACAGGGGCATCAGCCC. The full variable domain, rest sourced from reference TRBV30 and TRBJ1-5, is SQTIHQWPATLVQPVGSPLSLECTVEGTSNPNLYWYRQAAGRGLQLLFYSVGIGQISSEVPQNLSASRPQDRQFILSSKKLLLSDSGFYLCAWSGQGHQPQHFGDGTRLSIL.